Listed here are 29 T cell receptor beta chains from one sample, sequenced in a study of T cell responses to AZD1222 COVID-19 vaccine. The repertoire was sequenced with immunoSEQ multiplex PCR; TCRdb's copy has only in-frame clones and lacks some. This repertoire shows about 200,000 clones, approximately 94% found once; its top ten account for 0.9% to 1.1%. Sequenced here: peripheral blood, sampled 28 days after the second AZD1222 dose. These receptor sequences come from an adult who received the AZD1222 COVID-19 vaccine.

The genes are TRBV6-5 and TRBJ1-5, with 7 bases matching TRBD1. The CDR3 is 15 amino acids. J gave up 2 bases and V 5 bases, and 6 bases lay outside the gene matches. Germline CDR1 MNHEY, CDR2 SVGAGI. As DNA, the CDR3 is TGTGCCAGCAGTCCGGGGACAGCCCGCAATCAGCCCCAGCATTTT. This sequence encodes CASSPGTARNQPQHF.

The rearrangement uses TRBV5-4 and TRBJ2-1; TRBD1 aligns across 9 bases. Germline V gene lookup returns CDR1 SGHNT and CDR2 YYREEE (reference sequence). This CDR3 spans 13 amino acids. V shed 10 bases and J 8 bases; nucleotides not matched to a gene: 10. CDR3 sequence (DNA): TGTGCCGGTTCGACAGGGGGATCGTATGAGCAGTTCTTC. This gives the protein CAGSTGGSYEQFF.

This clone was observed a single time. The chain has TRBV5-1 and TRBJ1-4, with D perhaps matching TRBD1 (5 bases). V dropped 0 bases and J dropped 5 bases, with 8 bases sitting between them. Germline V gene data show CDR1 as SGHRS and CDR2 as YFSETQ. CDR3 length: 14 residues. The CDR3 loop is CASSLGGGNEKLFF. The DNA of the CDR3 is TGCGCCAGCAGCTTGGGGGGCGGCAATGAAAAACTGTTTTTT.

This chain connects TRBV6-1 to TRBJ1-1, with TRBD1 identical over 8 bases. CDR1 is MNHNS and CDR2 is SASEGT in the germline V gene. The CDR3 has 14 residues. With V trimmed by 6 bases and J by 1 base, 4 bases remained unmatched. CDR3 bases: TGTGCCAGCAGATCAGGACAGGGGAACACTGAAGCTTTCTTT. Residues: CASRSGQGNTEAFF.

This rearrangement joins TRBV6-2 or TRBV6-3 to TRBJ1-1; D gene unclear. V lost 5 bases and J lost 4, with 8 bases in between. CDR1 MNHEY and CDR2 SVGEGT come from the germline V gene. The CDR3 extends over 12 amino acids. In DNA form, the CDR3 reads TGTGCCAGCAGTAACCCGATCACTGAAGCTTTCTTT. Its translation is CASSNPITEAFF.

This clone came up once. The chain joins TRBV3-1 (or the pseudogene TRBV3-2) to TRBJ1-4; D perhaps matches TRBD1 (5 bases). From germline, CDR1 is LGHDT and CDR2 YNNKEL (reference sequence). This CDR3 contains 14 residues. The V end lost 1 base, the J end lost 8 bases, and 11 bases lay between the germline ends. This chain's CDR3 is CASSQAYSGEKLFF. In DNA, the CDR3 is TGTGCCAGCAGCCAAGCCTACTCAGGGGAAAAACTGTTTTTT.

The V and J genes are TRBV6-2 or TRBV6-3 and TRBJ2-7; TRBD2 is a possible D gene (5 bases). V was trimmed by 2 bases and J by 3 bases, leaving 8 bases between them. This CDR3 has 13 amino acids. Germline assignment: CDR1 MNHEY and CDR2 SVGEGT. The CDR3 sequence: CASSYPLGYEQYF. The CDR3 DNA reads TGTGCCAGCAGTTACCCACTAGGCTACGAGCAGTACTTC.

The chain uses TRBV4-3 and TRBJ2-7; weak D call: TRBD1 (5 bases). There are 16 residues in the CDR3. Germline loops: CDR1 LGHNA, CDR2 YSLEER. V was cut by 0 bases and J by 1 base, with 13 bases left in between. CDR3 nucleotide sequence: TGCGCCAGCAGCCAAGAGATGACAGTTGGGTCCTACGAGCAGTACTTC. Its translation is CASSQEMTVGSYEQYF.

The chain links TRBV7-9 to TRBJ2-7; possibly TRBD1 for D (6 bases). V was cut by 3 bases and J by 4 bases, with 19 bases left in between. This CDR3 is 16 amino acids long. CDR1 and CDR2 (germline): SEHNR, FQNEAQ (reference sequence). In DNA form, the CDR3 reads TGTGCCAGCAGCTTGGGCCTTTGGGCAGGGGTTTACGAGCAGTACTTC. This gives the protein CASSLGLWAGVYEQYF.

The chain links TRBV27 to TRBJ1-4; TRBD1 aligns across 7 bases. The CDR3 runs 14 residues. The V gene end was trimmed by 3 bases and the J gene end by 6 bases; junction bases not matched to a gene: 4. Germline values: CDR1 MNHEY, CDR2 SMNVEV (reference sequence). The CDR3 reads CASSFVRGDEKLFF. CDR3 in DNA: TGTGCCAGCAGTTTCGTCAGGGGGGATGAAAAACTGTTTTTT.

The rearrangement uses TRBV7-8 and TRBJ2-7, with TRBD2 identical over 8 bases. Losses at the gene ends were 9 bases for V and 3 bases for J; bases not matched to a gene: 13. The length of the CDR3 is 15 residues. Germline V CDR1 and CDR2: SGHVS, FQNEAQ. This chain's CDR3 is CARRYRGGGFYEQYF. CDR3 sequence (DNA): TGTGCCAGACGATACCGGGGGGGAGGGTTCTACGAGCAGTACTTC.

The rearrangement uses TRBV3-1 (or the pseudogene TRBV3-2) and TRBJ1-1; TRBD1 might be the D (6 bases). V lost 8 bases and J lost 5, with 15 bases in between. The CDR3 is 13 amino acids. The V gene's germline CDR1 is LGHDT and CDR2 YNNKEL (reference sequence). The DNA for the CDR3 is TGTGCCAGCCCCGGCAGGGGTGCTACTGAAGCTTTCTTT. Translation: CASPGRGATEAFF.

The chain carries TRBV19 and TRBJ2-1; 7 nucleotides agree with TRBD1. From germline, CDR1 is LNHDA and CDR2 SQIVND (reference sequence). This CDR3 is built from 17 residues. J was trimmed by 4 bases and V by 5 bases; bases with no gene match: 14. This chain's CDR3 is CASSPWDSSTSYNEQFF. The CDR3 coding sequence is TGTGCCAGTAGTCCATGGGACAGTTCTACGTCTTACAATGAGCAGTTCTTC.

The chain has TRBV7-9 and TRBJ2-7, with TRBD1 as a possible D gene (5 bases). V was clipped by 0 bases and J by 3 bases, with 15 bases between them. Germline V lookup: CDR1 SEHNR, CDR2 FQNEAQ (reference sequence). The CDR3 length is 16 residues. The CDR3 loop reads CASSLARQSPDYEQYF. The CDR3 DNA is TGTGCCAGCAGCTTAGCCAGACAGAGCCCGGACTACGAGCAGTACTTC.

J is TRBJ1-2 and V is TRBV5-4; 7 bases line up with TRBD1. CDR1 is SGHNT and CDR2 is YYREEE in the germline V gene (reference sequence). This CDR3 spans 14 amino acids. With 0 bases clipped from V and 3 bases from J, the junction kept 2 bases outside the gene matches. This CDR3 reads CASSLGQGDYGYTF. DNA of the CDR3: TGTGCCAGCAGCTTGGGGCAGGGGGACTATGGCTACACCTTC.

The CDR3 bases are TGTGCCAGCAGCCTTGGACAGGCGGGATCCTACGAGCAGTACTTC. Its protein is CASSLGQAGSYEQYF. The gene calls are TRBV7-9 and TRBJ2-7; weak D call: TRBD1 (7 bases). The CDR3 totals 15 residues. The V end was cut by 5 bases, the J end by 1 base, with 15 bases between. The germline gives CDR1 SEHNR, CDR2 FQNEAQ (reference sequence).

This chain uses TRBV5-8 with TRBJ2-2; 8 bases fit TRBD1. The germline V gene has CDR1 SGHTS and CDR2 YDEGEE. The V and J ends lost 6 bases and 0 bases, in that order; junction bases with no gene match: 4. This CDR3 spans 15 amino acids. The CDR3 protein is CASTEQGANTGELFF. In DNA form, the CDR3 reads TGTGCCAGCACGGAACAGGGGGCGAACACCGGGGAGCTGTTTTTT.

This chain links TRBV6-4 with TRBJ2-5; possible D gene TRBD1, 5 bases. Per germline, CDR1 MRHNA and CDR2 SNTAGT. The CDR3 runs to 13 residues. V lost 2 bases and J 9 bases, leaving 13 bases between the germline ends. CDR3 DNA sequence: TGTGCCAGCAGTGACGTAAGGGGATCGGCCCAGTACTTC. Translation: CASSDVRGSAQYF.

The chain links TRBV27 to TRBJ2-7, with a possible D match to TRBD1 (6 bases). The CDR3 is 14 residues long. With 4 bases removed from V and 5 bases from J, the gap between germline ends came to 15 bases. Germline CDR1 is MNHEY and CDR2 is SMNVEV (reference sequence). CDR3 sequence reads: CASSSLTGFDEQYF. Written as DNA, the CDR3 is TGTGCCAGCAGTTCACTTACAGGGTTTGACGAGCAGTACTTC.

V gene TRBV6-5 combines with J gene TRBJ2-6; unclear D gene. Germline V gene data show CDR1 as MNHEY and CDR2 as SVGAGI. This CDR3 region has 16 residues. With 3 bases removed from V and 0 bases from J, the gap between germline ends came to 9 bases. DNA of the CDR3: TGTGCCAGCAGTTATGATGCAGGCTCTGGGGCCAACGTCCTGACTTTC. Translating it yields CASSYDAGSGANVLTF.

The chain couples TRBV5-4 to TRBJ2-7; 8 bases map to TRBD1. The germline gives CDR1 SGHNT, CDR2 YYREEE (reference sequence). The trim removed 0 bases at V and 0 bases at J, leaving 2 bases unmatched. This CDR3 comprises 15 residues. The CDR3 DNA sequence: TGTGCCAGCAGCTTGGGGACAGGGAGCTCCTACGAGCAGTACTTC. Its protein is CASSLGTGSSYEQYF.

This sequence joins TRBV6-5 and TRBJ2-4; 9 bases map to TRBD2. The CDR3 sequence is 15 residues long. Germline trimming cut 5 bases from V and 6 bases from J; bases unmatched to any gene: 8. The V gene's germline CDR1 is MNHEY and CDR2 SVGAGI. In DNA form, the CDR3 reads TGTGCCAGCAGTCCCCCCGGCGGGGGGGGAAACATTCAGTACTTC. This translates into CASSPPGGGGNIQYF.

The chain joins TRBV5-1 to TRBJ2-1, with TRBD2 as a possible D gene (6 bases). CDR3 length: 14 residues. The V gene lost 4 bases and the J gene lost 8 bases, with 16 bases spanning the gap. CDR1 and CDR2 from the germline V gene are SGHRS and YFSETQ. The CDR3 loop is CASSPSGREDEQFF. The DNA of the CDR3 is TGCGCCAGCAGCCCCTCGGGCAGGGAGGATGAGCAGTTCTTC.

The chain carries TRBV6-5 and TRBJ2-1; D gene uncertain. CDR1 is MNHEY, CDR2 SVGAGI, per germline. This CDR3 has 15 amino acids. With 6 bases removed from V and 3 bases from J, the gap between germline ends came to 15 bases. The CDR3 is CASRSDMSNYNEQFF. CDR3 nucleotide sequence: TGTGCCAGCAGATCAGACATGAGCAACTACAATGAGCAGTTCTTC.

The gene calls are TRBV12-3 or TRBV12-4 and TRBJ1-1; perhaps TRBD1 as D (6 bases). CDR3 length: 12 amino acids. With 5 bases removed from V and 5 bases from J, the gap between germline ends came to 9 bases. The CDR3 DNA is TGTGCCAGCAGTATACAGGGAACTGAAGCTTTCTTT. Encoded protein: CASSIQGTEAFF.

The chain uses TRBV20-1 and TRBJ1-6; D ambiguous. The CDR3 is made up of 11 amino acids. Trimming shortened V by 0 bases and J by 9 bases, and 3 bases separated the two germline ends. Looked up from germline, CDR1 is DFQATT and CDR2 is SNEGSKA (reference sequence). DNA of the CDR3: TGCAGTGCTAGAGATCTTTCACCCCTCCACTTT. This gives the protein CSARDLSPLHF.

CDR3 in amino acids: CASSQGTGGAGYTF. The CDR3, as DNA: TGTGCCAGCAGCCAAGGTACAGGGGGAGCTGGCTACACCTTC. The rearrangement joins TRBV3-1 (or the pseudogene TRBV3-2) to TRBJ1-2; 8 bases line up with TRBD1. The germline V gene encodes CDR1 LGHDT and CDR2 YNNKEL (reference sequence). With V trimmed by 1 base and J by 7 bases, 5 bases remained unmatched. There are 14 residues in the CDR3.

In its sample, this clone was seen once. The CDR3: CASSLLGDTEAFF. CDR3 sequence (DNA): TGTGCCAGCAGTTTACTTGGCGACACTGAAGCTTTCTTT. This sequence joins TRBV12-3 or TRBV12-4 and TRBJ1-1; no reliable D call. Trimming cost V 2 bases and J 3 bases, with 7 bases left between them. The CDR3 contains 13 residues.

V usage is TRBV5-4 and J usage is TRBJ1-4; 7 nucleotides match TRBD1. The CDR3 loop spans 14 amino acids. After removal of 4 bases from V and 7 bases from J, the junction contained 7 bases not matched to a gene. Germline V gene sequence: CDR1 SGHNT, CDR2 YYREEE (reference sequence). The CDR3 region has the DNA TGTGCCAGCAGCAGACAGGGAGCGGCTGAAAAACTGTTTTTT. Its translation is CASSRQGAAEKLFF.